This T cell receptor (beta chain) was captured by sequencing in a study of blood T cell repertoires in COVID-19. TCRdb keeps only in-frame clones here, not all; method: immunoSEQ multiplex PCR. This table has about 69,000 clones, approximately 84% appearing once. The CDR3 length is 16 residues. The germline V gene has CDR1 SGHVS and CDR2 FNYEAQ. V lost 5 bases, J lost 1 base, and 14 bases lay in between. The sample was peripheral blood. The sequence was obtained from a man aged 35 to 55 with COVID-19, enrolled during active disease. The chain links TRBV7-6 to TRBJ2-2, with D tentatively TRBD1 (6 bases). CDR3 in amino acids: CASSLMDSVNTGELFF. CDR3 DNA: TGTGCCAGCAGCCTCATGGACAGCGTGAACACCGGGGAGCTGTTTTTT.